This TCR beta chain stems from a study of cytomegalovirus exposure and HLA in healthy donors. Trimming pared 10 bases from V and 4 bases from J, leaving 17 bases between. Germline values: CDR1 ENHRY, CDR2 SYGVKD. This CDR3 has 13 amino acids. Study findings and constraints: In a later analysis, productive TCRs from donors in an Asian-associated ancestry cluster reportedly carried fewer N-insertions than the cohort mean. Across donors, most TCRs were seen rarely, yet some public ones were widespread. The analysis excluded some indistinguishable V segments, including TRBV6-2 and TRBV6-3.

PCR employed 60 Vbeta and 13 Jbeta primers. Sequenced by immunoSEQ multiplex PCR; TCRdb stores in-frame clones only, minus some. This table holds approximately 130,000 clones, about three quarters found once. A few counts support this clone. What it recognizes is unknown. The rearrangement links TRBV10-3 to TRBJ2-7; maybe TRBD1 (6 bases). The sequence was collected from a human donor in good health. The sequencing sample was made of PBMCs. As DNA, the CDR3 is TGTGCCACCGAGGACAGTTCAGGTTACGAGCAGTACTTC. Its translation: CATEDSSGYEQYF.